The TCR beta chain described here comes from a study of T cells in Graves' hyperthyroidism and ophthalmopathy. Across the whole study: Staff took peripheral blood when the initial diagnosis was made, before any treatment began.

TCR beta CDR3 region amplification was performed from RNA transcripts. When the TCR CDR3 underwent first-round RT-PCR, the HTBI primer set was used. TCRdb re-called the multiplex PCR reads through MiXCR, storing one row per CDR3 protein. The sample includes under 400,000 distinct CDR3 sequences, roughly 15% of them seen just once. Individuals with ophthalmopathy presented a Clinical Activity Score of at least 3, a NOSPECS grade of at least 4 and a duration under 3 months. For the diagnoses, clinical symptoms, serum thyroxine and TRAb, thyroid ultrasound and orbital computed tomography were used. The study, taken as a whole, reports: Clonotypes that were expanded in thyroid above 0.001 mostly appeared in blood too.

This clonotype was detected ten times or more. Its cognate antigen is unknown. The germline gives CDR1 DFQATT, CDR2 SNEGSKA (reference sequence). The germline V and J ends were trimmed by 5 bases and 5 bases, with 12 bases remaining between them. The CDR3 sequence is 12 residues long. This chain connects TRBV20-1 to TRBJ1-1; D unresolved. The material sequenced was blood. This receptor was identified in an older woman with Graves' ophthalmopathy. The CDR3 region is CSAEKPRTEAFF. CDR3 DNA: TGCAGTGCTGAGAAACCTAGGACTGAAGCTTTCTTT.